Shown below are 26 T cell receptor beta chains from a single sample sequenced in a study of shared clonotypes between healthy human individuals. Repertoires were generated with immunoSEQ multiplex PCR, while TCRdb's copy carries only in-frame clones and drops some. The sample carries approximately 510,000 clones, around 74% recorded once. Material for sequencing was PBMCs. These receptors all come from a woman aged 40 to 50 in good health. Some clones in this sample may be carry-over from other donors' samples.

The chain uses TRBV9 and TRBJ2-2, with D unclear. The CDR3 loop spans 13 amino acids. CDR1 is SGDLS, CDR2 YYNGEE, per germline. The V end lost 0 bases, the J end lost 9 bases, and 9 bases lay between the germline ends. This CDR3 reads CASSVGSNRELFF. CDR3 sequence (DNA): TGTGCCAGCAGCGTAGGTTCCAACAGGGAGCTGTTTTTT.

This clone was detected a few times. The sample carries other DNA sequences with the same CDR3. This sequence joins TRBV20-1 and TRBJ1-1; D call uncertain. Between the trimmed V and J ends, which lost 0 bases and 8 bases, there was a span of 4 bases. Germline V gives CDR1 DFQATT, CDR2 SNEGSKA (reference sequence). The length of the CDR3 is 10 residues. In nucleotides, the CDR3 is TGCAGTGCTAGAGATCGGGAAGCTTTCTTT. This gives the protein CSARDREAFF.

This rearrangement joins TRBV7-6 to TRBJ2-1; TRBD2 agrees at 8 bases. CDR3 length: 18 residues. Germline CDR1 reads SGHVS; CDR2 reads FNYEAQ. After removal of 1 base from V and 6 bases from J, the junction contained 14 bases not matched to a gene. CDR3 in DNA: TGTGCCAGCAGCTTAGACATGGCCGGGACTAGATGGTCCAATGAGCAGTTCTTC. Residues: CASSLDMAGTRWSNEQFF.

V usage is TRBV2 and J usage is TRBJ1-1, with D unclear. V was clipped by 7 bases and J by 4 bases, with 13 bases between them. The germline V gene encodes CDR1 SNHLY and CDR2 FYNNEI. The CDR3 sequence is 13 residues long. CDR3 bases: TGTGCCAGCACCGTGACCGGCGGCACTGAAGCTTTCTTT. This encodes CASTVTGGTEAFF.

The J gene is TRBJ1-1, the V gene TRBV13; TRBD1 agrees at 8 bases. Germline V CDR1 and CDR2: PRHDT, FYEKMQ (reference sequence). J was trimmed by 1 base and V by 3 bases; bases with no gene match: 10. The CDR3 totals 17 residues. Written as DNA, the CDR3 is TGTGCCAGCAGCTTTTCTAGTAGGGACAGGAGGAACACTGAAGCTTTCTTT. Translating gives CASSFSSRDRRNTEAFF.

The genes are TRBV7-2 and TRBJ1-4; tentatively, D is TRBD1 (5 bases). The CDR3 totals 14 residues. The germline V and J ends were trimmed by 0 bases and 5 bases, with 7 bases remaining between them. Germline V gene sequence: CDR1 SGHTA, CDR2 FQGNSA. The DNA for the CDR3 is TGTGCCAGCAGCTTAGCAGGGGTAAATGAAAAACTGTTTTTT. Translated, it gives CASSLAGVNEKLFF.

The genes are TRBV7-2 and TRBJ2-3; 9 positions match TRBD2. This CDR3 contains 17 residues. Germline V gene lookup returns CDR1 SGHTA and CDR2 FQGNSA. V was pared by 2 bases and J by 7 bases, with 13 bases of the junction left unmatched. The DNA for the CDR3 is TGTGCCAGCAGCTTAAAGCGGGAGGCGTATAGGTTGTATACGCAGTATTTT. This sequence encodes CASSLKREAYRLYTQYF.

The chain joins TRBV28 to TRBJ1-3; D unclear. Germline CDR1 and CDR2: MDHEN and SYDVKM. V was clipped by 3 bases and J by 5 bases, with 2 bases between them. This CDR3 has 11 amino acids. In DNA form, the CDR3 reads TGTGCCAGCAGTTTCCGAAACACCATATATTTT. Its translation: CASSFRNTIYF.

This chain uses TRBV11-3 with TRBJ2-1; a possible D gene is TRBD2 (5 bases). This CDR3 has 16 residues. Germline V gene lookup returns CDR1 SGHNT and CDR2 YENEEA. Trimming took off 4 bases at V and 0 bases at J, with 13 bases between the two ends. The CDR3 spells CASSSRTGSSYNEQFF. CDR3 coding DNA: TGTGCCAGCAGCTCGAGGACGGGGAGCTCCTACAATGAGCAGTTCTTC.

The chain uses TRBV18 and TRBJ1-2; unclear D gene. V lost 3 bases to trimming and J lost 5 bases, with 25 bases between them. This CDR3 spans 18 amino acids. Germline V gives CDR1 KGHSH, CDR2 LQKENI. CDR3 in amino acids: CASSPGPARVRRPYGYTF. The CDR3 coding sequence is TGTGCCAGCTCACCCGGGCCAGCTCGGGTACGCCGACCTTATGGCTACACCTTC. Complete variable domain (other parts from reference TRBV18 and TRBJ1-2): NAGVMQNPRHLVRRRGQEARLRCSPMKGHSHVYWYRQLPEEGLKFMVYLQKENIIDESGMPKERFSAEFPKEGPSILRIQQVVRGDSAAYFCASSPGPARVRRPYGYTFGSGTRLTVV.

This clone was seen repeatedly, ten times or more. The same CDR3 can be traced to other DNA sequences in this sample. The V and J genes are TRBV7-9 and TRBJ2-3; 11 nucleotides align to TRBD2. The ends lost 1 base at V and 9 bases at J; junction bases unmatched: 3. The CDR3 spans 14 residues. The V gene's germline CDR1 is SEHNR and CDR2 FQNEAQ (reference sequence). In nucleotides, the CDR3 is TGTGCCAGCAGCTTAGAGGCTAGCGGGAGGACGCAGTATTTT. Translated, it gives CASSLEASGRTQYF.

This chain connects TRBV2 to TRBJ2-7; D is perhaps TRBD2 (6 bases). The CDR3 is 15 residues long. CDR1 and CDR2 from the germline V gene are SNHLY and FYNNEI. Trimming took 6 bases from V and 3 from J, leaving 18 bases between them. CDR3 residues: CASSSGTPSVYEQYF. The DNA of the CDR3 is TGTGCCAGCAGCTCCGGGACTCCGTCAGTCTACGAGCAGTACTTC.

The chain links TRBV7-6 to TRBJ2-7; D perhaps matches TRBD1 (6 bases). V lost 5 bases to trimming and J lost 5 bases, with 16 bases between them. There are 14 residues in the CDR3. CDR1 is SGHVS, CDR2 FNYEAQ, per germline. The CDR3 region has the DNA TGTGCCAGCAGCCCCGTTACAGGGATCGACGAGCAGTACTTC. Amino acids: CASSPVTGIDEQYF.

This rearrangement joins TRBV7-8 to TRBJ2-7, with 7 bases identical to TRBD1. V dropped 5 bases and J dropped 2; count of bases not matched to a gene: 9. The CDR3 is 15 amino acids. Germline V lookup: CDR1 SGHVS, CDR2 FQNEAQ. The chain's CDR3 is CASSESSGTAYEQYF. The CDR3 DNA reads TGTGCCAGCAGCGAAAGCAGTGGGACAGCCTACGAGCAGTACTTC.

The rearrangement joins TRBV4-1 to TRBJ2-7; 8 bases match TRBD2. Trimming took 4 bases from V and 1 from J; bases not matched to a gene: 6. The CDR3 covers 15 residues. CDR1 and CDR2 (germline): MGHRA, YSYEKL. The DNA of the CDR3 is TGCGCCAGCAGCCCCGGGGTAGCGGGATCCTACGAGCAGTACTTC. Translated, it gives CASSPGVAGSYEQYF.

This clone came up once. The chain uses TRBV27 and TRBJ1-1; D is unresolved. Trimming cost V 6 bases and J 1 base, with 9 bases left between them. In germline, CDR1 is MNHEY, CDR2 SMNVEV (reference sequence). CDR3 length equals 13 residues. The chain's CDR3 is CASRVIRNTEAFF. The CDR3 DNA is TGTGCCAGCAGGGTTATTAGGAACACTGAAGCTTTCTTT.

The rearrangement joins TRBV7-2 to TRBJ2-1; 10 nucleotides line up with TRBD2. J gave up 7 bases and V 1 base, and 7 bases lay outside the gene matches. Germline V gene lookup returns CDR1 SGHTA and CDR2 FQGNSA. The CDR3 runs 16 residues. The CDR3 sequence is CASSLGVAGGINEQFF. The DNA of the CDR3 is TGTGCCAGCAGCTTAGGGGTAGCGGGAGGTATAAATGAGCAGTTCTTC.

A few counts support this clone. This rearrangement joins TRBV15 to TRBJ2-2; D possibly corresponds to TRBD2 (6 bases). V was shortened by 3 bases and J by 2 bases, with 13 bases between the two germline ends. From germline, CDR1 is LNHNV and CDR2 YYDKDF (reference sequence). CDR3 length: 16 amino acids. CDR3 nucleotide sequence: TGTGCCACCAGCAGGGGGTGGCGGGGAAACACCGGGGAGCTGTTTTTT. Encoded protein: CATSRGWRGNTGELFF.

The V call is TRBV5-1, the J call TRBJ2-1, with D perhaps TRBD1 or TRBD2 (5 bases each). Trimming stripped 4 bases from V and 3 bases from J, with 11 bases between. This CDR3 has 14 amino acids. The germline gives CDR1 SGHRS, CDR2 YFSETQ. CDR3 region: CASSPGGGYNEQFF. DNA of the CDR3: TGCGCCAGCAGCCCGGGTGGGGGCTACAATGAGCAGTTCTTC.

V usage is TRBV9 and J usage is TRBJ2-7; 7 bases map to TRBD2. After removal of 4 bases from V and 0 bases from J, the junction contained 7 bases not matched to a gene. Germline CDR1 SGDLS, CDR2 YYNGEE. This CDR3 has 15 amino acids. The CDR3 nucleotides read TGTGCCAGCAGCCTACTCGGGACTACCTCCTACGAGCAGTACTTC. This gives the protein CASSLLGTTSYEQYF.

This clone showed up just once. The rearrangement joins TRBV27 to TRBJ1-1; D might be TRBD1 (5 bases). This CDR3 is built from 15 residues. Trimming took off 2 bases at V and 4 bases at J, with 14 bases between the two ends. CDR1 is MNHEY and CDR2 is SMNVEV in the germline V gene (reference sequence). The DNA for the CDR3 is TGTGCCAGCAGTTTAGACCTGGGGGGAAGCACTGAAGCTTTCTTT. This encodes CASSLDLGGSTEAFF.

The chain links TRBV5-1 to TRBJ1-1; possibly TRBD1 for D (5 bases). Germline CDR1 SGHRS, CDR2 YFSETQ. Trimming shortened V by 4 bases and J by 3 bases, and 10 bases separated the two germline ends. The CDR3 totals 13 residues. The CDR3 spells CASSRTGDTEAFF. Here the CDR3 DNA reads TGCGCCAGCAGCAGAACAGGTGACACTGAAGCTTTCTTT.

The chain carries TRBV4-2 and TRBJ2-7; the match to TRBD2 covers 12 bases. V dropped 3 bases and J dropped 5; count of bases not matched to a gene: 8. This CDR3 has 16 residues. Germline CDR1 reads LGHNA; CDR2 reads YNFKEQ. The CDR3 here is CASSQGASGGDNEQYF. CDR3 coding DNA: TGTGCCAGCAGCCAGGGCGCTAGCGGGGGGGATAACGAGCAGTACTTC.

This chain joins TRBV4-3 and TRBJ2-5, with 9 nucleotides matching TRBD1. CDR3 size: 15 residues. Germline values: CDR1 LGHNA, CDR2 YSLEER. V lost 5 bases to trimming and J lost 4 bases; unmatched junction nucleotides: 8. CDR3 in DNA: TGCGCCAGCAGCTACACACAGGGGGCTGGAGAGACCCAGTACTTC. It yields the protein CASSYTQGAGETQYF.

The chain carries TRBV29-1 and TRBJ1-1, with 9 nucleotides matching TRBD1. With 2 bases clipped from V and 5 bases from J, the junction kept 3 bases outside the gene matches. The CDR3 totals 13 residues. Germline CDR1 reads SQVTM; CDR2 reads ANQGSEA. The CDR3 here is CSVEKTGGTEAFF. The CDR3 bases are TGCAGCGTTGAAAAGACAGGGGGGACTGAAGCTTTCTTT.

V and J are TRBV30 and TRBJ1-5, with D possibly TRBD1 on 6 matching bases. The V and J ends lost 0 bases and 6 bases respectively, with 18 bases between them. CDR1 GTSNPN and CDR2 SVGIG come from the germline V gene (reference sequence). The CDR3 sequence is 16 residues long. Written as DNA, the CDR3 is TGTGCCTGGAGTGTAAGGTTGGGGGGGGCTGGTCAGCCCCAGCATTTT. Protein: CAWSVRLGGAGQPQHF.